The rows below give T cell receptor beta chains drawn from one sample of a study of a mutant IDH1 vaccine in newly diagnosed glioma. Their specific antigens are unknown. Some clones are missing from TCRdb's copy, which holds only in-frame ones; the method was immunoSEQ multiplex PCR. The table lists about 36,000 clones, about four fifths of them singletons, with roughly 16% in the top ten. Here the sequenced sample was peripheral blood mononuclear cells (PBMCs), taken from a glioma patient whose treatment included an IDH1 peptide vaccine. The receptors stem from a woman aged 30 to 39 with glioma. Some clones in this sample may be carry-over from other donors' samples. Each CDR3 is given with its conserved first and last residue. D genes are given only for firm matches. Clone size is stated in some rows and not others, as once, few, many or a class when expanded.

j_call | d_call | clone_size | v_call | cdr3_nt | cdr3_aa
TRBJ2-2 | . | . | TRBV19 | TGTGCCAGTAGTATTGACTTAAACACCGGGGAGCTGTTTTTT | CASSIDLNTGELFF
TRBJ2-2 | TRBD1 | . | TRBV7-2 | TGTGCCAGCAGCTTACCGGGACAGGAATTTTCCGGGGAGCTGTTTTTT | CASSLPGQEFSGELFF
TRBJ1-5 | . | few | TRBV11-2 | TGTGCCAGCAGCCCCGGGATCGGGCAGCCCCAGCATTTT | CASSPGIGQPQHF
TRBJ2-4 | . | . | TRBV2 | TGTGCCAGCGAGCGGGTGAAAAACATTCAGTACTTC | CASERVKNIQYF
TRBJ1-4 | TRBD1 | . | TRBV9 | TGTGCCAGCAGCGTAGGTGGGACAGGGGGCCAGGAAAAACTGTTTTTT | CASSVGGTGGQEKLFF
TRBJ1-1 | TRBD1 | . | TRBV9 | TGTGCCAGCAGCGGGGGGGACAGGGGAAACACTGAAGCTTTCTTT | CASSGGDRGNTEAFF
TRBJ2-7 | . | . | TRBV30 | TGTGCCTGGAGTGTCTCTTACTACGAGCAGTACTTC | CAWSVSYYEQYF
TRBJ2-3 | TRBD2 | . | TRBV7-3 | TGTGCCAGCAGCTTATCCGGACTAGCGGGAGGGGTAGATACGCAGTATTTT | CASSLSGLAGGVDTQYF
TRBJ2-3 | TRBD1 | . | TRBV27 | TGTGCCAGCAGGACCCACAGGGGAGATACGCAGTATTTT | CASRTHRGDTQYF
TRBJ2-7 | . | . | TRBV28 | TGTGCCAGCAGTTTAAAACTTCGGGGTTACTCCTACGAGCAGTACTTC | CASSLKLRGYSYEQYF
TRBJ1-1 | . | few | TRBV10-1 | TGCGCCAGCAGTGAGCAAGGAGGCACTGAAGCTTTCTTT | CASSEQGGTEAFF
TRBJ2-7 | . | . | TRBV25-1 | TGTGCCAGCACGCGGCCGCCCGGCGAGCAGTACTTC | CASTRPPGEQYF
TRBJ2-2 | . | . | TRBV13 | TGTGCCAGCAGCTCCCGGCCCGGGGGTGGCACCGGGGAGCTGTTTTTT | CASSSRPGGGTGELFF
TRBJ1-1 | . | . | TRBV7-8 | TGTGCCAGCCGGACGGACACTGAAGCTTTCTTT | CASRTDTEAFF
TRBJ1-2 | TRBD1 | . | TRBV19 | TGTGCCAGTAGTATAGGACCAGGGGGCAGTGGCTACACCTTC | CASSIGPGGSGYTF
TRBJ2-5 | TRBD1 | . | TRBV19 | TGTGCCAGTCGAGACAGGGGAAAAGAGACCCAGTACTTC | CASRDRGKETQYF
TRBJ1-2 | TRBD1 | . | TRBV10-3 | TGTGCCATCAGTCCCGGACAGGGGAAGAGCTACACCTTC | CAISPGQGKSYTF
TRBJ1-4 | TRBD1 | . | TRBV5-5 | TGTGCCAGCAGCCGGACAGGGTGGCCCAACAGGGATGAAAAACTGTTTTTT | CASSRTGWPNRDEKLFF
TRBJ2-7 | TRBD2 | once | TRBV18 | TGTGCCAGCTCACCAACCAGGCGGGGACTAGCATACTACGAGCAGTACTTC | CASSPTRRGLAYYEQYF
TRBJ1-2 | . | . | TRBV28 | TGTGCCAGCAGGTCATCCGTCGGCTATGGCTACACCTTC | CASRSSVGYGYTF
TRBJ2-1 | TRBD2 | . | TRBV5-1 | TGCGCCAGCAGCTTGACCTCCGGGACTAGCGGGAGGACTGAGCAGTTCTTC | CASSLTSGTSGRTEQFF
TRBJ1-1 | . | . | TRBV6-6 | TGTGCCAGCAGTTACTCCGCCAGATCCACTGAAGCTTTCTTT | CASSYSARSTEAFF
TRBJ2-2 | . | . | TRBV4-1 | TGCGCCAGCAGCCAAGAAGGTAACACCGGGGAGCTGTTTTTT | CASSQEGNTGELFF
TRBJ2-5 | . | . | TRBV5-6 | TGTGCCAGCAGCTTGGGTGGGAGAATTGTCTTGGAGACCCAGTACTTC | CASSLGGRIVLETQYF
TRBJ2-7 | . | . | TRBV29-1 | TGCAGCGTTGAAGGGCCCGGGAGTTACGAGCAGTACTTC | CSVEGPGSYEQYF
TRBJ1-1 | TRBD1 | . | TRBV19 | TGTGCCAGTAGTATCTTCGGGACAGGGGACGCTGAAGCTTTCTTT | CASSIFGTGDAEAFF
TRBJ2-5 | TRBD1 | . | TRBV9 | TGTGCCAGCAGCGTAACGGACAGGGTGGAGACCCAGTACTTC | CASSVTDRVETQYF
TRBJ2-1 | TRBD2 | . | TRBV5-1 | TGCGCCAGCAGCCAAGGGACTAGCGGGGTGGGTGAGCAGTTCTTC | CASSQGTSGVGEQFF
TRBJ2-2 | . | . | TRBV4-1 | TGCGCCAGCAGCCCCCAACCGGGGCCAACTACCGGGGAGCTGTTTTTT | CASSPQPGPTTGELFF